The 15 T cell receptor beta chains in this list originate from one sample, sequenced in a study of T-cell reconstitution after alpha-beta-depleted transplantation in children. Unique molecular identifiers were used in preparing the TCRbeta library. TCRdb used MiXCR to reprocess the PCR reads, holding one entry per CDR3 protein. Of approximately 400,000 distinct CDR3 sequences in the sample, approximately 11% are singletons; the top ten hold approximately 5%. This sample comprised PBMCs from the stem cell graft donor, obtained from the stem cell graft. The origin of the receptors is a human donor who donated a stem cell graft to a child with acute myeloid leukemia.

Only a few counts were recorded for this clonotype. In DNA, the CDR3 is TGCAGTGCTTCAAAGACAGGGGGCACTGAAGCTTTCTTT. Translating it yields CSASKTGGTEAFF. This rearrangement joins TRBV20-1 to TRBJ1-1; 9 positions match TRBD1. Germline CDR1 reads DFQATT; CDR2 reads SNEGSKA (reference sequence). After removal of 5 bases from V and 4 bases from J, the junction contained 5 bases not matched to a gene. The CDR3 is 13 residues long.

This clonotype has just a few counts. The CDR3 region has the DNA TGTGCCATCAGTGAGTCCGGCGGCAGACAAGAGACCCAGTACTTC. Amino acids: CAISESGGRQETQYF. This chain connects TRBV10-3 to TRBJ2-5, with unresolved D. Trimming left V 0 bases short and J 2 bases short, with 10 bases between. This CDR3 spans 15 amino acids. Germline V CDR1 and CDR2: ENHRY, SYGVKD.

The chain recombines TRBV7-2 with TRBJ2-7; either TRBD1 or TRBD2 may supply D (7 bases each). CDR3 size: 13 residues. Trimming pared 3 bases from V and 5 bases from J, leaving 11 bases between. Germline CDR1 reads SGHTA; CDR2 reads FQGNSA. The CDR3 region has the DNA TGTGCCAGCAGCTTCGCAGGGGGGGACGAGCAGTACTTC. Its protein product is CASSFAGGDEQYF.

V usage is TRBV20-1 and J usage is TRBJ1-5, with unresolved D. Per germline, CDR1 DFQATT and CDR2 SNEGSKA (reference sequence). V lost 3 bases and J 1 base, leaving 13 bases between the germline ends. The CDR3 loop spans 15 amino acids. The CDR3 region is CSASPTTGSNQPQHF. The CDR3 nucleotides read TGCAGTGCTAGTCCTACGACGGGAAGCAATCAGCCCCAGCATTTT.

This clonotype appeared a few times. Written as DNA, the CDR3 is TGTGCCAGCAGCTCCTCTACTAGCGGGAGCCAAGAGACCCAGTACTTC. It codes for CASSSSTSGSQETQYF. The chain combines TRBV7-9 with TRBJ2-5; 11 bases align to TRBD2. V lost 4 bases, J lost 1 base, and 5 bases stayed unmatched. The CDR3 length is 16 residues. Germline CDR1 and CDR2: SEHNR and FQNEAQ (reference sequence).

The chain combines TRBV20-1 with TRBJ2-1; D is perhaps TRBD1 or TRBD2 (5 bases each). V was trimmed by 6 bases and J by 6 bases, leaving 12 bases between them. There are 12 residues in the CDR3. The germline gives CDR1 DFQATT, CDR2 SNEGSKA (reference sequence). This chain's CDR3 is CSAPRGLNEQFF. The DNA for the CDR3 is TGCAGTGCCCCCCGGGGCCTCAATGAGCAGTTCTTC.

The chain recombines TRBV20-1 with TRBJ1-6; D not resolved. Germline assignment: CDR1 DFQATT and CDR2 SNEGSKA (reference sequence). This CDR3 contains 15 residues. V was shortened by 3 bases and J by 0 bases, with 9 bases between the two germline ends. The DNA of the CDR3 is TGCAGTGCTAGTATCGGGAGCTCCTATAATTCACCCCTCCACTTT. Its translation is CSASIGSSYNSPLHF.

The chain couples TRBV6-1 to TRBJ2-1, with TRBD1 matching over 7 bases. Trimming removed 10 bases from V and 2 bases from J; junction bases left unmatched: 8. Per germline, CDR1 MNHNS and CDR2 SASEGT. This CDR3 has 14 amino acids. Here the CDR3 DNA reads TGTGCCACCTCGGATGGACAGGCCTACAATGAGCAGTTCTTC. This sequence encodes CATSDGQAYNEQFF.

This chain joins TRBV7-8 and TRBJ1-4; no definite D call. Germline V gene lookup returns CDR1 SGHVS and CDR2 FQNEAQ. This CDR3 spans 17 amino acids. Trimming took off 5 bases at V and 3 bases at J, with 19 bases between the two ends. The CDR3 spells CASSQDHLREANEKLFF. CDR3 DNA sequence: TGTGCCAGCAGCCAGGACCATTTGAGGGAGGCTAATGAAAAACTGTTTTTT.

This clonotype was counted a few times. The chain employs TRBV7-8 and TRBJ1-1; the match to TRBD1 covers 9 bases. CDR1 is SGHVS, CDR2 FQNEAQ, per germline. CDR3 length equals 17 residues. The V gene end was trimmed by 0 bases and the J gene end by 5 bases; junction bases not matched to a gene: 10. The CDR3 loop is CASSLATLGTGRTEAFF. The CDR3 region has the DNA TGTGCCAGCAGCTTAGCGACCCTGGGGACAGGGCGGACTGAAGCTTTCTTT.

The gene calls are TRBV29-1 and TRBJ2-1, with TRBD2 as a possible D gene (5 bases). Per germline, CDR1 SQVTM and CDR2 ANQGSEA. V shed 5 bases and J shed 8 bases, with 16 bases lying between them. The CDR3 contains 13 residues. CDR3 region: CSVLGGSFDEQFF. Written as DNA, the CDR3 is TGCAGCGTTCTCGGTGGGAGCTTCGATGAGCAGTTCTTC.

This clonotype was counted between two and nine times. The V call is TRBV20-1, the J call TRBJ2-2, with D uncertain. Looked up from germline, CDR1 is DFQATT and CDR2 is SNEGSKA (reference sequence). Trimming shortened V by 6 bases and J by 4 bases, and 12 bases separated the two germline ends. This CDR3 contains 13 residues. The DNA for the CDR3 is TGCAGTGCCACGGCGGCAGCCACCGGGGAGCTGTTTTTT. This sequence encodes CSATAAATGELFF.

The V gene is TRBV27, the J gene TRBJ1-2, with D maybe TRBD1 (5 bases). Germline V gene sequence: CDR1 MNHEY, CDR2 SMNVEV (reference sequence). With 3 bases removed from V and 4 bases from J, the gap between germline ends came to 12 bases. The CDR3 sequence is 14 residues long. The DNA for the CDR3 is TGTGCCAGCAGTTTTAAGGGACTGAGCTATGGCTACACCTTC. The encoded protein is CASSFKGLSYGYTF.

This clonotype turned up a few times. The chain is built from TRBV7-9 and TRBJ2-7, with 12 bases fitting TRBD1. The J segment lost 6 bases and the V segment lost 2 bases, leaving 5 bases of the junction unmatched. The CDR3 covers 15 residues. The germline V gene has CDR1 SEHNR and CDR2 FQNEAQ (reference sequence). CDR3 coding DNA: TGTGCCAGCAGCTTACCGGGACAGGGGGCAGGCGAGCAGTACTTC. This gives the protein CASSLPGQGAGEQYF.

The table lists this clonotype with a few counts. This chain links TRBV12-3 or TRBV12-4 with TRBJ2-1; D gene ambiguous. The CDR3 extends over 9 amino acids. The ends were cut back, 8 bases at V and 9 bases at J, with 5 bases in the middle. The CDR3 nucleotides read TGTGCCAGCGGAATTGAGCAGTTCTTC. Its translation: CASGIEQFF.